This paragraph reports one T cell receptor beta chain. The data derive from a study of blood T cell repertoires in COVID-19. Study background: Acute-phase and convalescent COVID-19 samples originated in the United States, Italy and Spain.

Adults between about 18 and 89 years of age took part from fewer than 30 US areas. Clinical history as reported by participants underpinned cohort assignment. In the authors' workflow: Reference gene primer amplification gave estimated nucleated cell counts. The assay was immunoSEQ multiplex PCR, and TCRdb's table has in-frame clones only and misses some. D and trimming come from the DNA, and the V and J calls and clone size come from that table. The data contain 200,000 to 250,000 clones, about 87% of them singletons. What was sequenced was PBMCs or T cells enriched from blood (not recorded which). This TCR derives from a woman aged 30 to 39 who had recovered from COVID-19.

In nucleotides, the CDR3 is TGTGCCAGCAATGGACAGAGGAACGAGCAGTACTTC. Encoded protein: CASNGQRNEQYF. The genes are TRBV6-5 and TRBJ2-7; D perhaps matches TRBD1 (6 bases). The CDR3 has 12 amino acids. The ends were cut back, 7 bases at V and 5 bases at J, with 12 bases in the middle. Germline CDR1 and CDR2: MNHEY and SVGAGI.